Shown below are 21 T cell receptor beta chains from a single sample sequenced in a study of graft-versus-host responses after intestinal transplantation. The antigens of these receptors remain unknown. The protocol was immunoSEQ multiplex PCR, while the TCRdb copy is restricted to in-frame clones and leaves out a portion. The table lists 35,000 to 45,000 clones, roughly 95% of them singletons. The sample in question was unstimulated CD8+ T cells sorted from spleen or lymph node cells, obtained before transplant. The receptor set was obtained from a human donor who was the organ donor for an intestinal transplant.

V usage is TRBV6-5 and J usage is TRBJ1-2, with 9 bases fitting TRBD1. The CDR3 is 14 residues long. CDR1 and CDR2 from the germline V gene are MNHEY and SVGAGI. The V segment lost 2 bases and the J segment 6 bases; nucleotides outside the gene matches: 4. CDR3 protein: CASSYQTGGNGYTF. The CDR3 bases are TGTGCCAGCAGTTACCAAACAGGGGGCAATGGCTACACCTTC.

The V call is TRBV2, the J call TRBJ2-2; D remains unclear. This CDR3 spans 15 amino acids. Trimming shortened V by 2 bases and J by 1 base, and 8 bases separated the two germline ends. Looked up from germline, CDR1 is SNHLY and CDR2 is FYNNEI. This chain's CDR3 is CASSEFRGNTGELFF. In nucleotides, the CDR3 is TGTGCCAGCAGTGAATTCAGAGGGAACACCGGGGAGCTGTTTTTT.

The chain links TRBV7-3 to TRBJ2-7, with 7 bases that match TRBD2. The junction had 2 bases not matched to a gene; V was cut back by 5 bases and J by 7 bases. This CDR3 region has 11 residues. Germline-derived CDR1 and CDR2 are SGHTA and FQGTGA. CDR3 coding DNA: TGTGCCAGCAGCGCCGGGGGGGAGCAGTACTTC. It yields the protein CASSAGGEQYF.

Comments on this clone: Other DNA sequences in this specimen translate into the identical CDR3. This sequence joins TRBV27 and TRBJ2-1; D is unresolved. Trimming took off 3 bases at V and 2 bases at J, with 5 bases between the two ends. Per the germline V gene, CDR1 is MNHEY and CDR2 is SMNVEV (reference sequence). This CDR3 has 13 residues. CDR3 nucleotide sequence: TGTGCCAGCAGTTTGCGCCCCTACAATGAGCAGTTCTTC. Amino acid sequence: CASSLRPYNEQFF.

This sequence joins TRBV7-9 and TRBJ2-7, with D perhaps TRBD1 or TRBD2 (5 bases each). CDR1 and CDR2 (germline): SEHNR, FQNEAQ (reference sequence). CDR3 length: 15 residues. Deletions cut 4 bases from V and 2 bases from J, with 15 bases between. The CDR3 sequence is CASSWGSTVTYEQYF. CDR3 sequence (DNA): TGTGCCAGCAGCTGGGGGTCCACAGTGACCTACGAGCAGTACTTC.

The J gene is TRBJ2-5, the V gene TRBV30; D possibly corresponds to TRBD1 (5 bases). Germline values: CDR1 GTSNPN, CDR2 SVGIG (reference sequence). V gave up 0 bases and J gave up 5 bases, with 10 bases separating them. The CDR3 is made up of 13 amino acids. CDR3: CAWSVRNRETQYF. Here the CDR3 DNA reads TGTGCCTGGAGTGTACGAAACAGGGAGACCCAGTACTTC.

The CDR3 loop reads CASSRTDRLAGPTGELFF. As DNA, the CDR3 is TGTGCCAGCAGCCGTACCGATCGGCTAGCCGGTCCCACCGGGGAGCTGTTTTTT. The J gene is TRBJ2-2, the V gene TRBV7-9, with D perhaps matching TRBD2 (5 bases). This CDR3 comprises 18 residues. V lost 5 bases, J lost 4 bases, and 23 bases lay in between. CDR1 and CDR2 from the germline V gene are SEHNR and FQNEAQ (reference sequence).

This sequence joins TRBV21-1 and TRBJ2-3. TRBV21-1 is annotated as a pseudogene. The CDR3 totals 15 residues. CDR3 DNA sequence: TGTGCCAGCAGCAAGCAGGGAGCCCGCACAGATACGCAGTATTTT. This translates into CASSKQGARTDTQYF.

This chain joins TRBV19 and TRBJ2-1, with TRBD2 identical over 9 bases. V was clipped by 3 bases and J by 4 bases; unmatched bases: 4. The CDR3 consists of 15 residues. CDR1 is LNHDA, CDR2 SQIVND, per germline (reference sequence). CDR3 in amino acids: CASSILAGEYNEQFF. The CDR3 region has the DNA TGTGCCAGTAGTATTTTAGCGGGGGAATACAATGAGCAGTTCTTC.

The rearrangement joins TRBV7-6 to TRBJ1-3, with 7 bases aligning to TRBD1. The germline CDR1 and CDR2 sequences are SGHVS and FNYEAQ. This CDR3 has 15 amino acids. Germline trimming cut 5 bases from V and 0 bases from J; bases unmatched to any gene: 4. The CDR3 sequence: CASSEDRLSGNTIYF. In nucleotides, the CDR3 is TGTGCCAGCAGCGAGGACAGGCTCTCTGGAAACACCATATATTTT.

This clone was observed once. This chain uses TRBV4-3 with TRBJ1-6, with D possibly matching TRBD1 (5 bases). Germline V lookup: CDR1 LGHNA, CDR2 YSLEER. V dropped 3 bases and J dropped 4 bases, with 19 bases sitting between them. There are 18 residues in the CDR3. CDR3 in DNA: TGCGCCAGCAGCCACTATCCGGGACGGAAATTATATAATTCACCCCTCCACTTT. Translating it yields CASSHYPGRKLYNSPLHF.

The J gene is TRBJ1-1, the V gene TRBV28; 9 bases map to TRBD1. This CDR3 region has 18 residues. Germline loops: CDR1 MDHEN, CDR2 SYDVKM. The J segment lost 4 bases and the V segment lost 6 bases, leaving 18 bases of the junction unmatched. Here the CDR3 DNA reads TGTGCCAGCAGCCCTCCGGGACAGGGATCTAAGGCGGTCACTGAAGCTTTCTTT. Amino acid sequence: CASSPPGQGSKAVTEAFF.

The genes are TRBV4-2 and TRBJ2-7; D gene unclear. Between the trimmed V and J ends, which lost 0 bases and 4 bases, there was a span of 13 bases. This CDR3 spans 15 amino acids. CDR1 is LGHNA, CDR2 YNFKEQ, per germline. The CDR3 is CASSQDPNQLYEQYF. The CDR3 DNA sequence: TGTGCCAGCAGCCAAGATCCTAACCAGCTTTACGAGCAGTACTTC.

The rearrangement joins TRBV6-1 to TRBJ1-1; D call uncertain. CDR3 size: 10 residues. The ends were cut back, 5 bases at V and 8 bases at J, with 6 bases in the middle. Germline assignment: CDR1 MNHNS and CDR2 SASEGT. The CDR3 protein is CASSYREAFF. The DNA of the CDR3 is TGTGCCAGCAGTTACAGAGAAGCTTTCTTT.

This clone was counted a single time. CDR3 protein: CASSLVLAGANEQFF. CDR3 nucleotides: TGTGCCAGCAGCTTAGTTCTAGCGGGGGCCAATGAGCAGTTCTTC. The chain has TRBV11-2 and TRBJ2-1; 10 bases match TRBD2. The CDR3 covers 15 residues. V lost 1 base, J lost 6 bases, and 3 bases stayed unmatched. Looked up from germline, CDR1 is SGHAT and CDR2 is FQNNGV.

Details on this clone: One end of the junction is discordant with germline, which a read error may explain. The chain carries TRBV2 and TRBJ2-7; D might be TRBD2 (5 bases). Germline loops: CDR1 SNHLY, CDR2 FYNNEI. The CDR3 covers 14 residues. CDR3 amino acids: CAKGIERGSYEQYF. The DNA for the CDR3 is TGCGCCAAGGGTATAGAACGGGGCTCCTACGAGCAGTACTTC.

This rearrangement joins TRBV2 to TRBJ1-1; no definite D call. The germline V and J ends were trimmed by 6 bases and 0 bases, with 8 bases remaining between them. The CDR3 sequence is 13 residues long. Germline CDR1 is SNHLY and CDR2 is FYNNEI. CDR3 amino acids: CASRGRMNTEAFF. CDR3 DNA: TGTGCCAGCAGAGGACGGATGAACACTGAAGCTTTCTTT.

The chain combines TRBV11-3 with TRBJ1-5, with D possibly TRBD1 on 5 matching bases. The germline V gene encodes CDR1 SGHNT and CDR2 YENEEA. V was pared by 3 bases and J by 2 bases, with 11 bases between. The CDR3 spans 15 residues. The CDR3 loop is CASSFWTSGNQPQHF. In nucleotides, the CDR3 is TGTGCCAGCAGCTTTTGGACATCCGGCAATCAGCCCCAGCATTTT.

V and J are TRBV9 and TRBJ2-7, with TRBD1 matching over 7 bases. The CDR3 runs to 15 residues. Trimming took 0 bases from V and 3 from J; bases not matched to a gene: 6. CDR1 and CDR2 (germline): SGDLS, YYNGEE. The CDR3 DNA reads TGTGCCAGCAGCGTAGATGGGACAGCATACTACGAGCAGTACTTC. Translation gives CASSVDGTAYYEQYF.

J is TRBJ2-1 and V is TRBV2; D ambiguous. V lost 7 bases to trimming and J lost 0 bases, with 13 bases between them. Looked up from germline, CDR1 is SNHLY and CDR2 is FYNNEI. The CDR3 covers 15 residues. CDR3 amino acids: CASKGFPISYNEQFF. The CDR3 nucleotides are TGTGCCAGCAAAGGCTTCCCCATCTCCTACAATGAGCAGTTCTTC.

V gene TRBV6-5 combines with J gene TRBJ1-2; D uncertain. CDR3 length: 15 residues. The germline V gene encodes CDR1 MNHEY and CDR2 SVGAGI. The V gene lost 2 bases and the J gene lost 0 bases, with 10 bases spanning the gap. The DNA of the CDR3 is TGTGCCAGCAGTTACACGGTCGGGGCTAACTATGGCTACACCTTC. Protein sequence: CASSYTVGANYGYTF.